The T cell receptor beta chain under discussion was sequenced for a study of CD8+CD57+ T cells in acquired aplastic anemia. Those patients picked for sequencing had displayed CD8+CD57+ cell expansion on flow cytometry. This clonotype was observed a few times. Germline loops: CDR1 DFQATT, CDR2 SNEGSKA (reference sequence). The CDR3 is 17 amino acids. Trimming removed 3 bases at V and 0 bases at J, with 18 bases between. CDR3 and TCR beta VDJ profiling relied on a genomic DNA template. TCRdb fed the reads into MiXCR, producing one record per CDR3 protein. This table holds a few hundred thousand distinct CDR3 sequences, roughly 45% found once.

The sequencing input was sorted CD4+, CD8+, or CD8+CD57+ T cells (not recorded which) from PBMCs. The sequence was obtained from a human donor with aplastic anemia. This sequence joins TRBV20-1 and TRBJ1-5, with D possibly matching TRBD1 (6 bases). The CDR3 region is CSASGGTTASSNQPQHF. The CDR3 DNA sequence: TGCAGTGCTAGCGGGGGGACAACGGCATCTAGCAATCAGCCCCAGCATTTT.